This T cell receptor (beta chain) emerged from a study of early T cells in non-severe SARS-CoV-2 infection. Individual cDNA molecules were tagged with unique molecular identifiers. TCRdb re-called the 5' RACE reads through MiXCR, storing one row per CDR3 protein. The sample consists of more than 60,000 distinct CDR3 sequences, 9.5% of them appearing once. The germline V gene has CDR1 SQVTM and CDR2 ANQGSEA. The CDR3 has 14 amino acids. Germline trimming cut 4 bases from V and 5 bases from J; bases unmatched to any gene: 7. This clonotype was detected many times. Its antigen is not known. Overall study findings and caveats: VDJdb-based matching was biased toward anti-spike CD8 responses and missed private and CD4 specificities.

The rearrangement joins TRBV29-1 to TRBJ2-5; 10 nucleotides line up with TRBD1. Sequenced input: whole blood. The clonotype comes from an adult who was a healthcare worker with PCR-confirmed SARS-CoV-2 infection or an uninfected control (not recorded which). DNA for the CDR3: TGCAGCGTTGGACCGACAGGGGGCGCGGAGACCCAGTACTTC. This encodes CSVGPTGGAETQYF. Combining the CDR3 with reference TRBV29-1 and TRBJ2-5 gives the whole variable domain SAVISQKPSRDICQRGTSLTIQCQVDSQVTMMFWYRQQPGQSLTLIATANQGSEATYESGFVIDKFPISRPNLTFSTLTVSNMSPEDSSIYLCSVGPTGGAETQYFGPGTRLLVL.